A selection of T cell receptor beta chains follows, all from one sample in a study of T cell clones after liver transplantation. Assay used: immunoSEQ multiplex PCR; TCRdb lists only in-frame clones, some missing. The sample lists more than 95,000 clones, about nine tenths occurring once. The sequencing used CD4+ T cells from blood, collected 12 months after liver transplant. Every receptor here comes from a human patient who received a liver transplant. Among the T cells, some may be from the graft donor. Each CDR3 is given with its conserved first and last residue. The D gene is left open where the match is weak. Clone size is stated in some rows and not others, as once, few, many or a class when expanded.

- TRBJ1-2 - 14 TRBV7-9 CASSLGGTHYGYTF TGTGCCAGCAGCTTGGGGGGGACGCACTATGGCTACACCTTC
- TRBJ1-5 TRBD1 14 TRBV6-1 CASRDRASNQPQHF TGTGCCAGCCGGGACAGGGCTAGCAATCAGCCCCAGCATTTT
- TRBJ2-7 - 17 TRBV7-6 CASSLPTGTQSSYEQYF TGTGCCAGCAGCTTACCCACCGGGACTCAAAGCTCCTACGAGCAGTACTTC
- TRBJ2-7 - 14 TRBV5-3 CARSIAGKSYEQYF TGTGCCAGAAGTATTGCTGGAAAGAGCTACGAGCAGTACTTC
- TRBJ2-5 - 13 TRBV29-1 CSVARGVGETQYF TGCAGCGTTGCCAGGGGAGTTGGTGAGACCCAGTACTTC
- TRBJ2-2 - 14 TRBV7-2 CASRLRRGTGELFF TGTGCCAGCAGACTTCGGCGGGGCACCGGGGAGCTGTTTTTT
- TRBJ2-6 - 13 TRBV18 CASSSSGANVLTF TGTGCCAGCTCATCCTCTGGGGCCAACGTCCTGACTTTC
few TRBJ2-1 - 12 TRBV30 CAWALQHNEQFF TGTGCCTGGGCCCTCCAGCACAATGAGCAGTTCTTC
- TRBJ2-3 TRBD1 16 TRBV11-2 CASSLAGTVLTDTQYF TGTGCCAGCAGCTTGGCCGGGACAGTACTCACAGATACGCAGTATTTT
- TRBJ1-2 - 14 TRBV29-1 CSVGNPGTFYGYTF TGCAGCGTCGGGAACCCCGGGACCTTCTATGGCTACACCTTC
- TRBJ2-7 TRBD1 15 TRBV9 CASSATGGTLGEQYF TGTGCCAGCAGCGCCACAGGGGGAACCTTGGGGGAGCAGTACTTC
- TRBJ2-3 - 11 TRBV28 CASSYTDTQYF TGTGCCAGCAGTTACACAGATACGCAGTATTTT
- TRBJ1-4 TRBD1 17 TRBV11-3 CASSLESATGSGEKLFF TGTGCCAGCAGCTTAGAAAGTGCGACAGGGTCGGGAGAAAAACTGTTTTTT
- TRBJ1-1 TRBD1 14 TRBV7-3 CASSPQGGDTEAFF TGTGCCAGCAGCCCGCAGGGGGGGGACACTGAAGCTTTCTTT
- TRBJ2-1 - 14 TRBV2 CASSDRGARNEQFF TGTGCCAGCAGTGATAGGGGGGCGCGGAATGAGCAGTTCTTC
- TRBJ2-7 TRBD1 14 TRBV9 CASNLNDRVGEQYF TGTGCCAGCAACCTAAATGACAGGGTCGGCGAGCAGTACTTC
once TRBJ2-7 TRBD2 15 TRBV4-1 CASSQALAGVYEQYF TGCGCCAGCAGCCAAGCCCTAGCGGGAGTCTACGAGCAGTACTTC
- TRBJ2-3 - 16 TRBV15 CATSRDRRGPGDTQYF TGTGCCACCAGCAGAGATCGGAGGGGCCCGGGAGATACGCAGTATTTT
once TRBJ2-3 - 14 TRBV7-2 CASSLAFEADTQYF TGTGCCAGCAGCTTAGCGTTCGAGGCAGATACGCAGTATTTT
- TRBJ2-2 TRBD2 15 TRBV9 CASSPGTSRSGELFF TGTGCCAGCAGCCCCGGGACTAGTAGGTCCGGGGAGCTGTTTTTT